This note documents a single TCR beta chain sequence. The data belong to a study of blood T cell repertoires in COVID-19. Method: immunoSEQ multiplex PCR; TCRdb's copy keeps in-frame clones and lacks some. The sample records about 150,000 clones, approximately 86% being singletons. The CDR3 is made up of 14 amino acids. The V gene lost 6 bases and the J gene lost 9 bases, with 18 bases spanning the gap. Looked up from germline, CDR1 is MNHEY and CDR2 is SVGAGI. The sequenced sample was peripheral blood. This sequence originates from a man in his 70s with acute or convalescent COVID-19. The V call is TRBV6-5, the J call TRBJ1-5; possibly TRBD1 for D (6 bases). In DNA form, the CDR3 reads TGTGCCAGCAGCCGTAAGGACAGTGTTGGGCCCCAGCATTTT. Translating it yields CASSRKDSVGPQHF.